Listed below are T cell receptor beta chains from one sample, sequenced in a study of CD8+ T cells in alopecia areata. Assay: immunoSEQ multiplex PCR; the TCRdb copy retains only in-frame clones and omits some. Of more than 95,000 clones in the sample, 55% to 70% were seen once. Sequencing used CD4+ T cells sorted from blood. Source of these receptors: a human donor in good health. The CDR3 runs from the conserved cysteine through the conserved F or W. D genes are given only for firm matches. Expanded clones are given a class, and other clones once, few, many or no size at all.

V: TRBV7-9
size: NA
J: TRBJ1-2
D: TRBD1
DNA: TGTGCCAGCAGCTTTACAGGGGACGATGGCTACACCTTC
CDR3: CASSFTGDDGYTF

V: TRBV7-9
size: NA
J: TRBJ2-3
D: TRBD1
DNA: TGTGCCAGCAGCTTGGAACAGGGGGCAGATACGCAGTATTTT
CDR3: CASSLEQGADTQYF

V: TRBV7-9
size: once
J: TRBJ1-2
D: TRBD1
DNA: TGTGCCAGCAGCGTGGGACAGAACGCCAACTATGGCTACACCTTC
CDR3: CASSVGQNANYGYTF

V: TRBV7-2
size: NA
J: TRBJ2-2
D: NA
DNA: TGTGCCAGCAGCGGCACGGCGGGAACCGGGGAGCTGTTTTTT
CDR3: CASSGTAGTGELFF

V: TRBV30
size: few
J: TRBJ2-4
D: TRBD1
DNA: TGTGCCTGGAGTGACAGGGGGCGCGAAAACATTCAGTACTTC
CDR3: CAWSDRGRENIQYF

V: TRBV30
size: NA
J: TRBJ2-1
D: NA
DNA: TGTGCCTGGAGTGTTGGAAGGGGTAACAATGAGCAGTTCTTC
CDR3: CAWSVGRGNNEQFF

V: TRBV4-1
size: NA
J: TRBJ2-3
D: TRBD2
DNA: TGCGCCAGCAGCCAAGTGGTTGCAGGGAGGGGCACAGATACGCAGTATTTT
CDR3: CASSQVVAGRGTDTQYF

V: TRBV5-1
size: few
J: TRBJ2-5
D: NA
DNA: TGCGCCAGCAGGAAAGTCCAAGAGACCCAGTACTTC
CDR3: CASRKVQETQYF

V: TRBV7-9
size: NA
J: TRBJ2-3
D: NA
DNA: TGTGCCGCCCGGTCTTACAGCACAGATACGCAGTATTTT
CDR3: CAARSYSTDTQYF

V: TRBV6-6
size: NA
J: TRBJ2-7
D: TRBD1
DNA: TGTGCCAGCAGTAGGACAGGGGCCGAGCAGTACTTC
CDR3: CASSRTGAEQYF

V: TRBV6-5
size: NA
J: TRBJ2-3
D: TRBD2
DNA: TGTGCCAGCAGTTACGGGACTAGTAGTGATACGCAGTATTTT
CDR3: CASSYGTSSDTQYF

V: TRBV6-5
size: few
J: TRBJ2-7
D: NA
DNA: TGTGCCAGCAGTTACTCGAGTAGGGGTGACAACTACGAGCAGTACTTC
CDR3: CASSYSSRGDNYEQYF